The 31 T cell receptor beta chains below were found in one sample sequenced in a study of blood T cell repertoires in COVID-19. The assay was immunoSEQ multiplex PCR, and TCRdb's table has in-frame clones only and misses some. The sample gives 250,000 to 300,000 clones, approximately 90% of which show up once; about 3.6% is in the top ten. The sequenced sample was peripheral blood. All receptors come from a man aged 18 to 30 with active or convalescent COVID-19.

Comment on this clone: The identical CDR3 is also encoded by other nucleotide sequences in the sample. The chain recombines TRBV6-5 with TRBJ2-7; D is uncertain. V was cut by 4 bases and J by 3 bases, with 4 bases left in between. Germline CDR1 is MNHEY and CDR2 is SVGAGI. The CDR3 sequence is 11 residues long. In DNA, the CDR3 is TGTGCCAGCAGTTCCCTCTACGAGCAGTACTTC. Translated, it gives CASSSLYEQYF.

The V and J genes are TRBV18 and TRBJ2-3; possibly TRBD2 for D (6 bases). V was shortened by 4 bases and J by 5 bases, with 22 bases between the two germline ends. In germline, CDR1 is KGHSH, CDR2 LQKENI. The CDR3 loop spans 17 amino acids. The CDR3 DNA is TGTGCCAGCTCACTCACCTTGGGGGACTTCATTAGAGATACGCAGTATTTT. Its protein product is CASSLTLGDFIRDTQYF. The whole variable domain, remainder taken from reference TRBV18 and TRBJ2-3, is NAGVMQNPRHLVRRRGQEARLRCSPMKGHSHVYWYRQLPEEGLKFMVYLQKENIIDESGMPKERFSAEFPKEGPSILRIQQVVRGDSAAYFCASSLTLGDFIRDTQYFGPGTRLTVL.

This CDR3 reads CASTETGTGELFF. In DNA, the CDR3 is TGTGCCAGCACCGAAACGGGTACCGGGGAGCTGTTTTTT. The chain combines TRBV6-5 with TRBJ2-2; no firm D call. CDR3 size: 13 residues. Germline assignment: CDR1 MNHEY and CDR2 SVGAGI. With 7 bases removed from V and 5 bases from J, the gap between germline ends came to 11 bases.

CDR3 in amino acids: CASSQVVAGGRSEETQYF. In nucleotides, the CDR3 is TGTGCCAGCAGCCAAGTGGTAGCGGGGGGTAGATCGGAAGAGACCCAGTACTTC. The V and J genes are TRBV3-1 (or the pseudogene TRBV3-2) and TRBJ2-5; 10 nucleotides align to TRBD2. The CDR3 has 18 amino acids. Germline V lookup: CDR1 LGHDT, CDR2 YNNKEL (reference sequence). V dropped 1 base and J dropped 3; count of bases not matched to a gene: 11.

The chain uses TRBV18 and TRBJ1-2; no reliable D call. This CDR3 spans 14 amino acids. Trimming removed 2 bases at V and 4 bases at J, with 11 bases between. CDR1 KGHSH and CDR2 LQKENI come from the germline V gene. CDR3 bases: TGTGCCAGCTCACCAACAGAAACCTCCTATGGCTACACCTTC. This encodes CASSPTETSYGYTF.

The chain joins TRBV5-1 to TRBJ2-5, with 7 positions matching TRBD2. Germline V gene lookup returns CDR1 SGHRS and CDR2 YFSETQ. The J segment lost 5 bases and the V segment lost 4 bases, leaving 8 bases of the junction unmatched. The CDR3 is made up of 14 amino acids. This CDR3 is CASSPGGGGETQYF. The DNA of the CDR3 is TGCGCCAGCAGCCCCGGCGGGGGTGGGGAGACCCAGTACTTC. The whole variable domain, filled in from reference TRBV5-1 and TRBJ2-5, reads KAGVTQTPRYLIKTRGQQVTLSCSPISGHRSVSWYQQTPGQGLQFLFEYFSETQRNKGNFPGRFSGRQFSNSRSEMNVSTLELGDSALYLCASSPGGGGETQYFGPGTRLLVL.

This clone was counted only a few times. The chain uses TRBV9 and TRBJ2-7; D is ambiguous. This CDR3 is built from 12 residues. The V end was cut by 3 bases, the J end by 0 bases, with 4 bases between. Germline V gene data show CDR1 as SGDLS and CDR2 as YYNGEE. CDR3 DNA sequence: TGTGCCAGCAGCGACAACTCCTACGAGCAGTACTTC. The encoded protein is CASSDNSYEQYF.

The rearrangement uses TRBV19 and TRBJ1-2; 8 positions agree with TRBD1. The V gene's germline CDR1 is LNHDA and CDR2 SQIVND (reference sequence). The V and J ends lost 3 bases and 2 bases, in that order; junction bases with no gene match: 5. The CDR3 length is 15 residues. The CDR3 loop reads CASSMLQGVNYGYTF. In DNA form, the CDR3 reads TGTGCCAGTAGTATGCTACAGGGGGTCAACTATGGCTACACCTTC.

This chain joins TRBV19 and TRBJ1-1; maybe TRBD1 (6 bases). Germline assignment: CDR1 LNHDA and CDR2 SQIVND (reference sequence). CDR3 length: 13 residues. V lost 7 bases to trimming and J lost 4 bases, with 13 bases between them. CDR3 coding DNA: TGTGCCAGTACCACAGGGCGGAGCACTGAAGCTTTCTTT. This codes for CASTTGRSTEAFF.

This chain links TRBV7-8 with TRBJ1-3; TRBD1 might be the D (6 bases). CDR1 is SGHVS, CDR2 FQNEAQ, per germline. The CDR3 loop spans 14 amino acids. V shed 5 bases and J shed 5 bases, with 13 bases lying between them. CDR3 in DNA: TGTGCCAGCAGCCCCCAGGACAGCCGAAACACCATATATTTT. This gives the protein CASSPQDSRNTIYF.

Here the CDR3 reads CASSWTGGTWGGYTF. CDR3 bases: TGTGCCAGCAGCTGGACAGGGGGTACCTGGGGTGGCTACACCTTC. The rearrangement joins TRBV5-4 to TRBJ1-2; 10 nucleotides match TRBD1. Trimming removed 3 bases from V and 7 bases from J; junction bases left unmatched: 9. This CDR3 has 15 residues. Germline V gene data show CDR1 as SGHNT and CDR2 as YYREEE (reference sequence).

The chain has TRBV19 and TRBJ2-3; TRBD1 matches at 7 bases. The CDR3 is made up of 16 amino acids. J gave up 0 bases and V 6 bases, and 9 bases lay outside the gene matches. The germline gives CDR1 LNHDA, CDR2 SQIVND (reference sequence). The CDR3 loop is CASSNTGAPSTDTQYF. The DNA for the CDR3 is TGTGCCAGTAGCAACACAGGGGCCCCTAGCACAGATACGCAGTATTTT.

As to this clone: Distinct nucleotide sequences in the sample also encode this CDR3. The chain carries TRBV19 and TRBJ2-3; the match to TRBD2 covers 7 bases. Germline V lookup: CDR1 LNHDA, CDR2 SQIVND (reference sequence). The V gene end was trimmed by 6 bases and the J gene end by 0 bases; junction bases not matched to a gene: 12. This CDR3 is 17 amino acids long. Here the CDR3 DNA reads TGTGCCAGTAGCCCACCGAGGACTAGTGGAAGCACAGATACGCAGTATTTT. This sequence encodes CASSPPRTSGSTDTQYF.

The rearrangement joins TRBV27 to TRBJ1-4, with 7 bases identical to TRBD1. The CDR3 length is 19 residues. With V trimmed by 4 bases and J by 2 bases, 16 bases remained unmatched. CDR1 and CDR2 from the germline V gene are MNHEY and SMNVEV (reference sequence). The CDR3 here is CASSSLTGLLKRTNEKLFF. CDR3 bases: TGTGCCAGCAGTTCTTTGACAGGGCTCCTGAAACGGACTAATGAAAAACTGTTTTTT.

This clone was seen just once. The chain joins TRBV7-9 to TRBJ2-1; either TRBD1 or TRBD2 may fit D (6 bases each). Germline assignment: CDR1 SEHNR and CDR2 FQNEAQ (reference sequence). Trimming removed 5 bases at V and 13 bases at J, with 18 bases between. The CDR3 covers 13 residues. CDR3 sequence: CASSRGAVGAQFF. CDR3 DNA sequence: TGTGCCAGCAGCAGGGGGGCGGTTGGGGCACAGTTCTTC. Filled out from reference TRBV7-9 and TRBJ2-1, the complete variable domain reads DTGVSQNPRHKITKRGQNVTFRCDPISEHNRLYWYRQTLGQGPEFLTYFQNEAQLEKSRLLSDRFSAERPKGSFSTLEIQRTEQGDSAMYLCASSRGAVGAQFFGPGTRLTVL.

The chain carries TRBV27 and TRBJ1-5, with 9 bases aligning to TRBD1. This CDR3 has 15 amino acids. V lost 3 bases and J lost 1; bases outside the gene matches: 1. Germline V gene sequence: CDR1 MNHEY, CDR2 SMNVEV (reference sequence). The CDR3 protein is CASSFGTGSNQPQHF. In DNA, the CDR3 is TGTGCCAGCAGTTTTGGGACAGGGAGCAATCAGCCCCAGCATTTT.

This chain uses TRBV7-9 with TRBJ2-1; TRBD2 matches 9 bases. The V gene's germline CDR1 is SEHNR and CDR2 FQNEAQ (reference sequence). The junction had 5 bases not matched to a gene; V was cut back by 3 bases and J by 8 bases. This CDR3 is built from 14 residues. The chain's CDR3 is CASSFSGSGDEQFF. In nucleotides, the CDR3 is TGTGCCAGCAGCTTTAGCGGGAGCGGGGATGAGCAGTTCTTC.

V usage is TRBV11-2 and J usage is TRBJ1-5, with D hard to call. The germline V gene has CDR1 SGHAT and CDR2 FQNNGV. V lost 2 bases, J lost 0 bases, and 8 bases lay in between. The CDR3 is made up of 15 amino acids. The CDR3 DNA is TGTGCCAGCAGCTTATCTGACTTTAGCAATCAGCCCCAGCATTTT. It encodes CASSLSDFSNQPQHF. The entire variable domain, with the rest obtained from reference TRBV11-2 and TRBJ1-5, is as follows: EAGVAQSPRYKIIEKRQSVAFWCNPISGHATLYWYQQILGQGPKLLIQFQNNGVVDDSQLPKDRFSAERLKGVDSTLKIQPAKLEDSAVYLCASSLSDFSNQPQHFGDGTRLSIL.

The rearrangement links TRBV27 to TRBJ2-5; D remains unclear. V was shortened by 0 bases and J by 1 base, with 9 bases between the two germline ends. Germline lookup yields CDR1 MNHEY and CDR2 SMNVEV (reference sequence). CDR3 length equals 15 residues. CDR3 DNA sequence: TGTGCCAGCAGTTTATCTTCTTTCTTCCAAGAGACCCAGTACTTC. As protein: CASSLSSFFQETQYF.

The rearrangement links TRBV5-1 to TRBJ1-1, with TRBD1 matching over 8 bases. The CDR3 spans 13 residues. In germline, CDR1 is SGHRS, CDR2 YFSETQ. The J segment lost 5 bases and the V segment lost 4 bases, leaving 4 bases of the junction unmatched. CDR3: CASSPNRGTEAFF. DNA for the CDR3: TGCGCCAGCAGCCCCAACAGGGGGACTGAAGCTTTCTTT.

V is TRBV5-1 and J is TRBJ1-3; no clear D gene. Germline assignment: CDR1 SGHRS and CDR2 YFSETQ. The length of the CDR3 is 15 residues. V dropped 1 base and J dropped 0 bases, with 8 bases sitting between them. As DNA, the CDR3 is TGCGCCAGCAGCTTGTCCGGGGACTCTGGAAACACCATATATTTT. Its protein is CASSLSGDSGNTIYF.

The chain links TRBV29-1 to TRBJ2-1, with TRBD2 as a possible D gene (5 bases). The length of the CDR3 is 10 residues. The V end lost 8 bases, the J end lost 6 bases, and 8 bases lay between the germline ends. Germline V lookup: CDR1 SQVTM, CDR2 ANQGSEA. Here the CDR3 DNA reads TGCAGCCACAGCGGCAATGAGCAGTTCTTC. Translation gives CSHSGNEQFF.

The chain uses TRBV6-4 and TRBJ2-3; 7 nucleotides align to TRBD2. This CDR3 is 15 amino acids long. The junction had 14 bases not matched to a gene; V was cut back by 6 bases and J by 8 bases. Germline values: CDR1 MRHNA, CDR2 SNTAGT. DNA of the CDR3: TGTGCCAGCAGCTCCCAGGCTAGCGGCTCCTTTACGCAGTATTTT. Translating gives CASSSQASGSFTQYF.

The CDR3 DNA follows: TGTGCCAGTAGTATGAGCGGGGGACCCTACAATGAGCAGTTCTTC. This sequence encodes CASSMSGGPYNEQFF. The chain has TRBV19 and TRBJ2-1, with 8 bases aligning to TRBD2. The V segment lost 3 bases and the J segment 2 bases; nucleotides outside the gene matches: 3. Germline CDR1 reads LNHDA; CDR2 reads SQIVND (reference sequence). This CDR3 is built from 15 residues. Using reference TRBV19 and TRBJ2-1 for the parts outside the CDR3, the full variable domain is DGGITQSPKYLFRKEGQNVTLSCEQNLNHDAMYWYRQDPGQGLRLIYYSQIVNDFQKGDIAEGYSVSREKKESFPLTVTSAQKNPTAFYLCASSMSGGPYNEQFFGPGTRLTVL.

J is TRBJ2-3 and V is TRBV5-1; 11 nucleotides align to TRBD2. This CDR3 is built from 15 residues. The germline V gene has CDR1 SGHRS and CDR2 YFSETQ. V was clipped by 4 bases and J by 0 bases; unmatched bases: 1. CDR3 loop: CASSLAGGSTDTQYF. The CDR3 DNA reads as TGCGCCAGCAGCCTAGCGGGGGGTAGCACAGATACGCAGTATTTT.

This chain joins TRBV10-3 and TRBJ2-1, with a possible D match to TRBD1 (6 bases). Germline V gives CDR1 ENHRY, CDR2 SYGVKD. V was pared by 10 bases and J by 8 bases, with 15 bases between. CDR3 length equals 12 residues. The CDR3 nucleotides are TGTGCCACCCGACAGGAAGGAGATGAGCAGTTCTTC. Translating gives CATRQEGDEQFF.

J is TRBJ2-1 and V is TRBV5-1, with TRBD1 as a possible D gene (6 bases). In germline, CDR1 is SGHRS, CDR2 YFSETQ. V was pared by 0 bases and J by 7 bases, with 8 bases between. The CDR3 sequence is 13 residues long. CDR3: CASSLDRANEQFF. The CDR3, as DNA: TGCGCCAGCAGCTTGGACAGGGCGAATGAGCAGTTCTTC.

J is TRBJ2-7 and V is TRBV30, with a tentative D call TRBD2 (7 bases). The CDR3 spans 13 residues. V was shortened by 0 bases and J by 2 bases, with 8 bases between the two germline ends. The germline V gene has CDR1 GTSNPN and CDR2 SVGIG (reference sequence). The CDR3 DNA reads as TGTGCCTGGAGTGTGGGGGGGCCCTACGAGCAGTACTTC. It codes for CAWSVGGPYEQYF. Based on the CDR3 plus reference TRBV30 and TRBJ2-7, the full variable domain is SQTIHQWPATLVQPVGSPLSLECTVEGTSNPNLYWYRQAAGRGLQLLFYSVGIGQISSEVPQNLSASRPQDRQFILSSKKLLLSDSGFYLCAWSVGGPYEQYFGPGTRLTVT.

CDR3: CASSFNGGGENEQFF. DNA for the CDR3: TGCGCCAGCAGCTTCAACGGCGGGGGGGAAAATGAGCAGTTCTTC. V gene TRBV5-1 combines with J gene TRBJ2-1, with 9 bases matching TRBD2. J lost 7 bases, V lost 2 bases, and 7 bases had no gene match. CDR3 size: 15 residues. Germline values: CDR1 SGHRS, CDR2 YFSETQ.

Worth noting for this clone: The sample contains more than one DNA sequence encoding this CDR3. V is TRBV12-3 or TRBV12-4 and J is TRBJ2-5; possible D gene TRBD2, 6 bases. The length of the CDR3 is 13 residues. Trimming took 9 bases from V and 3 from J, leaving 14 bases between them. CDR3 residues: CASSGTGEETQYF. CDR3 nucleotide sequence: TGTGCCAGTTCCGGGACGGGAGAAGAGACCCAGTACTTC.

The V gene is TRBV18, the J gene TRBJ2-7; no clear D gene. CDR3 length equals 13 residues. Trimming cost V 5 bases and J 2 bases, with 10 bases left between them. The germline V gene has CDR1 KGHSH and CDR2 LQKENI. CDR3 coding DNA: TGTGCCAGCTCAACTTCAGGAACCTACGAGCAGTACTTC. This gives the protein CASSTSGTYEQYF.